This T cell receptor beta chain was observed in a study of vaccination effects on CD4 cells after COVID-19. Findings of the study overall: There was marked clonal contraction among infection- and vaccine-induced clones late after vaccination.

Sequenced by immunoSEQ multiplex PCR; TCRdb stores in-frame clones only, minus some. Among under 35,000 clones, 65% to 80% were seen once, and the ten largest hold roughly 9%. Note on this clone: The target antigen is unknown.

Antigen-specific CD4+ T cells were expanded with viral peptide pools in the ViraFEST assay before sequencing. With roughly 10 days of culture completed, CD4+ T cells were isolated. Every participant took two doses of the BNT162b2 or mRNA-1273 vaccine. Nobody among the vaccine recipients had prior SARS-CoV-2 infection (nucleocapsid antibodies were negative). V was clipped by 4 bases and J by 1 base, with 7 bases between them. Germline V gene data show CDR1 as SGHAT and CDR2 as FQNNGV. CDR3 length: 13 residues. The V call is TRBV11-2, the J call TRBJ2-5, with D unresolved. Material: CD4+ T cells from PBMCs cultured with HCoV-NL63 spike peptides, obtained after COVID-19 vaccination. This TCR derives from a human donor who received a COVID-19 vaccine. DNA for the CDR3: TGTGCCAGCAGCTACCGGGTCCAAGAGACCCAGTACTTC. Translating gives CASSYRVQETQYF.